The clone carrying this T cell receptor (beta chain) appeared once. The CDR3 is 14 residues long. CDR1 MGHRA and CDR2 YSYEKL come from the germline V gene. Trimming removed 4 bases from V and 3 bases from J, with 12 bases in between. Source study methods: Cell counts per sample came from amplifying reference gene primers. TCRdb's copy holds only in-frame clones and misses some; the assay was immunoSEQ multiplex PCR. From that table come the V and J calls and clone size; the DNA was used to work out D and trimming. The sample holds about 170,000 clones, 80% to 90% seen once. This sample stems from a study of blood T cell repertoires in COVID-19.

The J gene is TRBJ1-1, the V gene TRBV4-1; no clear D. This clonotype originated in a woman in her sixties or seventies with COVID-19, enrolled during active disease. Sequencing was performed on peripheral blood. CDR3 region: CASSRAREYTEAFF. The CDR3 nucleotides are TGCGCCAGCAGCCGGGCTCGGGAATACACTGAAGCTTTCTTT.